The present T cell receptor beta chain was sequenced within a study of blood T cells in healthy people across ages. This clonotype was seen only once. Its antigen is currently unknown. Each individual donor underwent a draw of around 9.8 milliliters of peripheral blood. Germline V gene data show CDR1 as SGHTA and CDR2 as FQGNSA. The germline V and J ends were trimmed by 0 bases and 6 bases, with 13 bases remaining between them. The CDR3 covers 15 residues. General study results and limits: Older individuals had lower TCR beta diversity per million T cells (the decline was roughly linear).

A sample-barcoded 5' primer and a J-beta primer mix were used in a second PCR of about 6 to 11 cycles. TCRdb re-analysed the 5' RACE reads in MiXCR, keeping a single row per CDR3 protein. The table records some 940,000 distinct CDR3 sequences, approximately 32% of them present only once. The sample also formed part of further work on T cells of mothers and their children. That report notes: Three healthy Caucasian mothers served as donors, and their six children did as well.

The clonotype was recovered from a woman aged 40-49 years in good health. The V and J genes are TRBV7-2 and TRBJ2-3; D is ambiguous. Sequenced: blood. For the CDR3, the DNA is TGTGCCAGCAGCTTAGCGGCGCTGGCAGAGGATACGCAGTATTTT. Protein: CASSLAALAEDTQYF.